A single sample gave rise to the 30 T cell receptor beta chains below, sequenced in a study of T cell responses to AZD1222 COVID-19 vaccine. Clones were read by immunoSEQ multiplex PCR, and TCRdb kept only the in-frame ones, dropping some. The data show 150,000 to 200,000 clones, around 90% seen once. Sample: peripheral blood, taken 28 days after the second AZD1222 dose. All receptors derive from an adult who received the AZD1222 COVID-19 vaccine.

The rearrangement links TRBV5-6 to TRBJ1-6, with a weak D call TRBD1 (5 bases). Between the trimmed V and J ends, which lost 6 bases and 14 bases, there was a span of 12 bases. This CDR3 spans 11 amino acids. Germline CDR1 reads SGHDT; CDR2 reads YYEEEE. CDR3 nucleotides: TGTGCCAGCACCCGAGGGGTATCCCTCCACTTT. It is translated as CASTRGVSLHF.

This chain connects TRBV18 to TRBJ2-5; possibly TRBD1 for D (6 bases). V lost 1 base and J lost 4, with 10 bases in between. The CDR3 contains 14 residues. Germline-derived CDR1 and CDR2 are KGHSH and LQKENI. CDR3 amino acids: CASSPRGPVETQYF. The CDR3 region has the DNA TGTGCCAGCTCACCACGGGGGCCGGTAGAGACCCAGTACTTC.

J is TRBJ2-7 and V is TRBV7-2; 7 nucleotides agree with TRBD2. Germline loops: CDR1 SGHTA, CDR2 FQGNSA. The J segment lost 2 bases and the V segment lost 5 bases, leaving 15 bases of the junction unmatched. The CDR3 has 17 amino acids. The CDR3: CASSKLGGGALAYEQYF. CDR3 sequence (DNA): TGTGCCAGCAGCAAATTGGGGGGGGGAGCCCTCGCCTACGAGCAGTACTTC.

J is TRBJ1-1 and V is TRBV5-1; 7 bases agree with TRBD1. CDR1 SGHRS and CDR2 YFSETQ come from the germline V gene. This CDR3 is 15 amino acids long. After removal of 2 bases from V and 6 bases from J, the junction contained 10 bases not matched to a gene. The CDR3 loop is CASSLTGAGRAEAFF. The CDR3 nucleotides are TGCGCCAGCAGCTTAACAGGGGCGGGCAGGGCTGAAGCTTTCTTT. The entire variable domain, with the rest obtained from reference TRBV5-1 and TRBJ1-1, is as follows: KAGVTQTPRYLIKTRGQQVTLSCSPISGHRSVSWYQQTPGQGLQFLFEYFSETQRNKGNFPGRFSGRQFSNSRSEMNVSTLELGDSALYLCASSLTGAGRAEAFFGQGTRLTVV.

The chain uses TRBV29-1 and TRBJ1-1; D remains unclear. The CDR3 loop spans 12 amino acids. V was shortened by 6 bases and J by 1 base, with 9 bases between the two germline ends. Germline V gene data show CDR1 as SQVTM and CDR2 as ANQGSEA. CDR3: CSVKSSNTEAFF. The CDR3 DNA reads TGCAGCGTGAAATCATCGAACACTGAAGCTTTCTTT.

The rearrangement uses TRBV29-1 and TRBJ2-1, with D possibly being TRBD2 (6 bases). V was pared by 3 bases and J by 5 bases, with 17 bases between. This CDR3 is 15 amino acids long. Per the germline V gene, CDR1 is SQVTM and CDR2 is ANQGSEA. The CDR3 nucleotides are TGCAGCGTTGAGGGGGACTTACTGGACAACAATGAGCAGTTCTTC. It is translated as CSVEGDLLDNNEQFF.

This clone has a single count. The chain is built from TRBV27 and TRBJ2-1, with D unclear. Trimming left V 2 bases short and J 2 bases short, with 10 bases between. The germline V gene has CDR1 MNHEY and CDR2 SMNVEV (reference sequence). The CDR3 contains 15 residues. The CDR3 DNA follows: TGTGCCAGCAGTTTAGGTGGCACCCCCTACAATGAGCAGTTCTTC. Translating it yields CASSLGGTPYNEQFF.

The count of this clone is one. The DNA for the CDR3 is TGTGCCAGTAGTATACAGGGAACCTACGAGCAGTACTTC. It codes for CASSIQGTYEQYF. The chain uses TRBV19 and TRBJ2-7; TRBD1 might be the D (5 bases). In germline, CDR1 is LNHDA, CDR2 SQIVND (reference sequence). Deletions cut 2 bases from V and 2 bases from J, with 7 bases between. This CDR3 contains 13 residues. Looking up the rest from reference TRBV19 and TRBJ2-7 gives the full variable domain: DGGITQSPKYLFRKEGQNVTLSCEQNLNHDAMYWYRQDPGQGLRLIYYSQIVNDFQKGDIAEGYSVSREKKESFPLTVTSAQKNPTAFYLCASSIQGTYEQYFGPGTRLTVT.

V and J are TRBV27 and TRBJ1-1; D is possibly TRBD1 (5 bases). The V gene lost 4 bases and the J gene lost 0 bases, with 9 bases spanning the gap. The CDR3 has 14 amino acids. Per the germline V gene, CDR1 is MNHEY and CDR2 is SMNVEV (reference sequence). CDR3 DNA sequence: TGTGCCAGCAGTTGGAAGGGGATGAACACTGAAGCTTTCTTT. It translates to CASSWKGMNTEAFF.

The CDR3 bases are TGTGCCAGCACCCTTCTGACAGGGAATGGCTACACCTTC. It codes for CASTLLTGNGYTF. The gene calls are TRBV12-3 or TRBV12-4 and TRBJ1-2; 7 bases are shared with TRBD1. CDR3 length equals 13 residues. The trim removed 7 bases at V and 6 bases at J, leaving 8 bases unmatched.

The rearrangement joins TRBV2 to TRBJ2-5, with D uncertain. Trimming pared 6 bases from V and 0 bases from J, leaving 5 bases between. This CDR3 is 12 amino acids long. Germline V gene data show CDR1 as SNHLY and CDR2 as FYNNEI. The CDR3 reads CASSWDQETQYF. The CDR3 DNA reads TGTGCCAGCAGCTGGGACCAAGAGACCCAGTACTTC.

The chain has TRBV6-5 and TRBJ1-3; D is ambiguous. The germline CDR1 and CDR2 sequences are MNHEY and SVGAGI. Trimming pared 4 bases from V and 2 bases from J, leaving 12 bases between. The CDR3 is made up of 15 amino acids. CDR3 residues: CASSSSWTAGNTIYF. In nucleotides, the CDR3 is TGTGCCAGCAGTTCGTCATGGACGGCTGGAAACACCATATATTTT.

The chain couples TRBV30 to TRBJ1-1; 8 bases are shared with TRBD1. The CDR3 has 12 amino acids. CDR1 and CDR2 (germline): GTSNPN, SVGIG (reference sequence). Trimming removed 8 bases from V and 5 bases from J; junction bases left unmatched: 7. CDR3 residues: CARDRGGTEAFF. In nucleotides, the CDR3 is TGTGCCAGAGACAGGGGTGGAACTGAAGCTTTCTTT.

This clone has just one count. The rearrangement uses TRBV7-2 and TRBJ2-7, with D perhaps being TRBD1 or TRBD2 (5 bases each). The CDR3 spans 18 residues. CDR1 is SGHTA and CDR2 is FQGNSA in the germline V gene. The V and J ends lost 5 bases and 6 bases respectively, with 29 bases between them. CDR3 in amino acids: CASSLTRDAGRAGGEQYF. The CDR3 DNA follows: TGTGCCAGCAGCCTGACCCGGGACGCAGGGCGGGCGGGCGGCGAGCAGTACTTC.

This chain links TRBV14 with TRBJ1-3, with 8 bases aligning to TRBD1. This CDR3 has 16 residues. Germline V lookup: CDR1 SGHDN, CDR2 FVKESK. V was pared by 3 bases and J by 4 bases, with 8 bases of the junction left unmatched. The CDR3 coding sequence is TGTGCCAGCAGCCACCCTCGGACAGGGACAGGAAACACCATATATTTT. Protein product: CASSHPRTGTGNTIYF.

The chain recombines TRBV6-5 with TRBJ2-5; TRBD2 is a possible D gene (7 bases). CDR1 and CDR2 from the germline V gene are MNHEY and SVGAGI. The CDR3 has 14 amino acids. V lost 8 bases and J lost 5, with 18 bases in between. CDR3 in amino acids: CASSRGGDMETQYF. CDR3 nucleotides: TGTGCCAGCTCCCGTGGGGGGGACATGGAGACCCAGTACTTC.

This clone was seen only once. The J gene is TRBJ1-1, the V gene TRBV7-2; D gene uncertain. Germline CDR1 is SGHTA and CDR2 is FQGNSA. The CDR3 is made up of 13 amino acids. V was cut by 1 base and J by 11 bases, with 14 bases left in between. The CDR3 DNA follows: TGTGCCAGCAGCTTAGTGGGCAGAGATGCTGCTTTCTTT. Amino acids: CASSLVGRDAAFF.

In this sample, this clone turned up a few times. V and J are TRBV6-4 and TRBJ2-7; D gene unclear. Trimming pared 0 bases from V and 0 bases from J, leaving 9 bases between. The germline gives CDR1 MRHNA, CDR2 SNTAGT. This CDR3 spans 15 amino acids. The CDR3 here is CASSDSSASSYEQYF. For the CDR3, the DNA is TGTGCCAGCAGTGACTCGTCAGCCAGCTCCTACGAGCAGTACTTC.

In DNA form, the CDR3 reads TGCGCCAGCAGCCCCTCGCCGGGTGGTCCGCAAAGAGGTGGCTACACCTTC. This sequence encodes CASSPSPGGPQRGGYTF. This chain links TRBV5-1 with TRBJ1-2; unclear D gene. Trimming pared 4 bases from V and 7 bases from J, leaving 26 bases between. The CDR3 is 17 residues long. CDR1 and CDR2 (germline): SGHRS, YFSETQ.

The chain couples TRBV7-2 to TRBJ2-5; D not certain. The V end lost 1 base, the J end lost 9 bases, and 9 bases lay between the germline ends. Germline assignment: CDR1 SGHTA and CDR2 FQGNSA. The CDR3 contains 12 residues. The chain's CDR3 is CASSLGWQPQYF. CDR3 bases: TGTGCCAGCAGCTTAGGATGGCAACCCCAGTACTTC. The entire variable domain, with the rest obtained from reference TRBV7-2 and TRBJ2-5, is as follows: GAGVSQSPSNKVTEKGKDVELRCDPISGHTALYWYRQSLGQGLEFLIYFQGNSAPDKSGLPSDRFSAERTGGSVSTLTIQRTQQEDSAVYLCASSLGWQPQYFGPGTRLLVL.

This clone showed up just once. The chain couples TRBV30 to TRBJ2-3; 9 bases align to TRBD2. V shed 4 bases, J shed 2 bases, and the junction held 4 bases outside the gene matches. The germline gives CDR1 GTSNPN, CDR2 SVGIG (reference sequence). This CDR3 has 14 amino acids. The CDR3 region has the DNA TGTGCCTGGACCCTAGCGGGGAACACAGATACGCAGTATTTT. It encodes CAWTLAGNTDTQYF. Complete variable domain (other parts from reference TRBV30 and TRBJ2-3): SQTIHQWPATLVQPVGSPLSLECTVEGTSNPNLYWYRQAAGRGLQLLFYSVGIGQISSEVPQNLSASRPQDRQFILSSKKLLLSDSGFYLCAWTLAGNTDTQYFGPGTRLTVL.

The genes are TRBV5-5 and TRBJ1-2; 10 nucleotides match TRBD1. Germline lookup yields CDR1 SGHKS and CDR2 YYEKEE (reference sequence). V shed 5 bases, J shed 7 bases, and the junction held 5 bases outside the gene matches. This CDR3 region has 13 residues. The CDR3 sequence is CASSAGQGLGYTF. CDR3 DNA sequence: TGTGCCAGCAGTGCGGGACAGGGGCTTGGCTACACCTTC.

This sequence joins TRBV7-2 and TRBJ1-2; TRBD1 matches at 7 bases. The germline V gene encodes CDR1 SGHTA and CDR2 FQGNSA. Trimming removed 4 bases from V and 4 bases from J; junction bases left unmatched: 12. This CDR3 comprises 16 residues. The CDR3 DNA follows: TGTGCCAGCAGCTCTCGACAGGGCCCTCTTTTCTATGGCTACACCTTC. Its translation: CASSSRQGPLFYGYTF.

This sequence joins TRBV30 and TRBJ2-7; a weak D match, TRBD2 (5 bases). Trimming pared 2 bases from V and 5 bases from J, leaving 7 bases between. The length of the CDR3 is 11 residues. Germline V lookup: CDR1 GTSNPN, CDR2 SVGIG (reference sequence). The CDR3 nucleotides are TGTGCCTGGAGTACGAGGGACGAGCAGTACTTC. This translates into CAWSTRDEQYF.

The chain couples TRBV5-5 to TRBJ2-7; D gene unclear. CDR1 and CDR2 from the germline V gene are SGHKS and YYEKEE (reference sequence). The CDR3 runs to 13 residues. V was trimmed by 0 bases and J by 4 bases, leaving 8 bases between them. The CDR3: CASSLVETYEQYF. The CDR3, as DNA: TGTGCCAGCAGCTTGGTAGAGACTTACGAGCAGTACTTC.

The chain couples TRBV18 to TRBJ2-7; the D gene could be TRBD1 or TRBD2 (5 bases each). The V gene lost 0 bases and the J gene lost 2 bases, with 8 bases spanning the gap. The V gene's germline CDR1 is KGHSH and CDR2 LQKENI. The CDR3 is 14 residues long. The CDR3 loop reads CASSPPQGPYEQYF. DNA of the CDR3: TGTGCCAGCTCACCACCGCAGGGACCCTACGAGCAGTACTTC.

The chain employs TRBV5-4 and TRBJ2-1; unclear D gene. The CDR3 extends over 19 amino acids. CDR1 and CDR2 (germline): SGHNT, YYREEE (reference sequence). Trimming cost V 1 base and J 4 bases, with 24 bases left between them. The CDR3 is CASSLSGFLCKWCYNEQFF. The CDR3 nucleotides read TGTGCCAGCAGCTTGTCAGGTTTCCTCTGCAAGTGGTGTTACAATGAGCAGTTCTTC. Using reference TRBV5-4 and TRBJ2-1 for the parts outside the CDR3, the full variable domain is ETGVTQSPTHLIKTRGQQVTLRCSSQSGHNTVSWYQQALGQGPQFIFQYYREEENGRGNFPPRFSGLQFPNYSSELNVNALELDDSALYLCASSLSGFLCKWCYNEQFFGPGTRLTVL.

This chain joins TRBV6-2 or TRBV6-3 and TRBJ2-2; D is perhaps TRBD2 (6 bases). Germline V gene data show CDR1 as MNHEY and CDR2 as SVGEGT. This CDR3 is built from 14 residues. The V gene lost 6 bases and the J gene lost 5 bases, with 13 bases spanning the gap. The DNA of the CDR3 is TGTGCCAGCAGCATCGTCCGGGGGACCGGGGAGCTGTTTTTT. It specifies CASSIVRGTGELFF.

The chain recombines TRBV5-1 with TRBJ1-1, with TRBD1 matching over 10 bases. This CDR3 is built from 13 residues. V was pared by 4 bases and J by 10 bases, with 7 bases of the junction left unmatched. CDR1 SGHRS and CDR2 YFSETQ come from the germline V gene. CDR3 region: CASSTTGDRGAFF. The CDR3 DNA follows: TGCGCCAGCAGCACGACCGGGGACAGGGGAGCTTTCTTT. Full variable domain (outside the CDR3, taken from reference TRBV5-1 and TRBJ1-1): KAGVTQTPRYLIKTRGQQVTLSCSPISGHRSVSWYQQTPGQGLQFLFEYFSETQRNKGNFPGRFSGRQFSNSRSEMNVSTLELGDSALYLCASSTTGDRGAFFGQGTRLTVV.

The V gene is TRBV6-5, the J gene TRBJ1-5, with no clear D. V was cut by 2 bases and J by 0 bases, with 5 bases left in between. The CDR3 loop spans 14 amino acids. Germline assignment: CDR1 MNHEY and CDR2 SVGAGI. CDR3 residues: CASSYTDSNQPQHF. DNA for the CDR3: TGTGCCAGCAGTTACACGGATAGCAATCAGCCCCAGCATTTT.